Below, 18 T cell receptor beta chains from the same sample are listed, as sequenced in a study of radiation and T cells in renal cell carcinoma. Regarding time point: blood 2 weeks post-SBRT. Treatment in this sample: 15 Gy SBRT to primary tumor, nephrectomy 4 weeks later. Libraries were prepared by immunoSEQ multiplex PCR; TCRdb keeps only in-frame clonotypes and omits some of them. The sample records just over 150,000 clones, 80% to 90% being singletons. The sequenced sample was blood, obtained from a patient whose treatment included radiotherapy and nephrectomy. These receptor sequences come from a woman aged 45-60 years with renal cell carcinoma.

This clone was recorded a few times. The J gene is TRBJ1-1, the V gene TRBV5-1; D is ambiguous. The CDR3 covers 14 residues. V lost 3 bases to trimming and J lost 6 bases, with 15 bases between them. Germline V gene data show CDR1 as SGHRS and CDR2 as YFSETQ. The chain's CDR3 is CASSSFGKEAEAFF. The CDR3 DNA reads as TGCGCCAGCAGCTCCTTTGGAAAGGAGGCTGAAGCTTTCTTT.

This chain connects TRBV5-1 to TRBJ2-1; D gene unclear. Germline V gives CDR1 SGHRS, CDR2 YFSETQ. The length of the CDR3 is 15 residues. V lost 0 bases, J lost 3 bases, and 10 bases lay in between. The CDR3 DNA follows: TGCGCCAGCAGCTTGGTGCCAGGAAACTACAATGAGCAGTTCTTC. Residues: CASSLVPGNYNEQFF.

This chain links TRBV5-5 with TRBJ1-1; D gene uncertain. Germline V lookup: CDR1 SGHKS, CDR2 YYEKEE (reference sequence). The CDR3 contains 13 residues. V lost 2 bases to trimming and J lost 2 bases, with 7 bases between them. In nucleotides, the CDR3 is TGTGCCAGCAGCTTACAGCCTAACACTGAAGCTTTCTTT. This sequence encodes CASSLQPNTEAFF.

CDR3: CASSRLYGSYEQYF. For the CDR3, the DNA is TGTGCCAGCAGCCGGCTATACGGATCCTACGAGCAGTACTTC. This chain joins TRBV7-9 and TRBJ2-7, with no clear D. V shed 5 bases and J shed 1 base, with 12 bases lying between them. Germline V gene lookup returns CDR1 SEHNR and CDR2 FQNEAQ (reference sequence). This CDR3 region has 14 residues.

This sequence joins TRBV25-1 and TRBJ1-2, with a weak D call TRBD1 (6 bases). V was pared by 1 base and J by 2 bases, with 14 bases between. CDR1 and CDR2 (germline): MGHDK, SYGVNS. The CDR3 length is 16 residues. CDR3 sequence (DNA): TGTGCCAGCAGTGAATTAGGTCAGGGGAGCAACTATGGCTACACCTTC. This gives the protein CASSELGQGSNYGYTF.

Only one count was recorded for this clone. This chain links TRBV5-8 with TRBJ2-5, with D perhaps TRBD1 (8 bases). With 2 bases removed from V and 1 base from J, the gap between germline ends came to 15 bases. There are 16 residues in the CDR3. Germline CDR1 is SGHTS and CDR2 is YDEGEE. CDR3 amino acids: CASSFGTGLVQETQYF. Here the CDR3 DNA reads TGTGCCAGCAGCTTTGGGACAGGACTAGTCCAAGAGACCCAGTACTTC.

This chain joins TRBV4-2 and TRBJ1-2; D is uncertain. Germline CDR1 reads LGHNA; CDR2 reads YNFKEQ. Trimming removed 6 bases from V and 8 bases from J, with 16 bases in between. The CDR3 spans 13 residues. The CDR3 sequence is CASSSPRLEGYTF. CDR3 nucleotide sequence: TGTGCCAGCAGTTCGCCCAGGCTGGAGGGCTACACCTTC.

The CDR3 DNA reads as TGTGCCATCAGTCCCGGACTAGCACGGGGTGAGCAGTTCTTC. Encoded protein: CAISPGLARGEQFF. J is TRBJ2-1 and V is TRBV10-3, with TRBD2 matching 8 bases. The CDR3 has 14 residues. The germline gives CDR1 ENHRY, CDR2 SYGVKD. With V trimmed by 5 bases and J by 9 bases, 9 bases remained unmatched.

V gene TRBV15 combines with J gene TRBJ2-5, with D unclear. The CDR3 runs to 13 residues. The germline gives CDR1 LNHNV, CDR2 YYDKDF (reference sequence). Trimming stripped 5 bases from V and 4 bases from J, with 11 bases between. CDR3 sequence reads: CATSEGLGETQYF. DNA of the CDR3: TGTGCCACCAGCGAAGGCCTTGGAGAGACCCAGTACTTC. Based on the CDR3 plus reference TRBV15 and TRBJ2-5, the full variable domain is DAMVIQNPRYQVTQFGKPVTLSCSQTLNHNVMYWYQQKSSQAPKLLFHYYDKDFNNEADTPDNFQSRRPNTSFCFLDIRSPGLGDTAMYLCATSEGLGETQYFGPGTRLLVL.

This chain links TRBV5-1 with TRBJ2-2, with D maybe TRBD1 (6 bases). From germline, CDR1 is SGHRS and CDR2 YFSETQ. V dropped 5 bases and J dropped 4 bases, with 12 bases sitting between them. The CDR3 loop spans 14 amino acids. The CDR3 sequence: CASRIGGSTGELFF. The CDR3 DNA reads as TGCGCCAGCAGGATAGGGGGTTCCACCGGGGAGCTGTTTTTT.

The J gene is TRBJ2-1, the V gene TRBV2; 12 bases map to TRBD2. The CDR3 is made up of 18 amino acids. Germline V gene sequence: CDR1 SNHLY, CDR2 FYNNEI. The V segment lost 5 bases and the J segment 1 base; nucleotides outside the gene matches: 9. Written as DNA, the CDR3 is TGTGCCAGCAGTTGGGCTAGCGGGGGGGCCGGATCCTACAATGAGCAGTTCTTC. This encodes CASSWASGGAGSYNEQFF.

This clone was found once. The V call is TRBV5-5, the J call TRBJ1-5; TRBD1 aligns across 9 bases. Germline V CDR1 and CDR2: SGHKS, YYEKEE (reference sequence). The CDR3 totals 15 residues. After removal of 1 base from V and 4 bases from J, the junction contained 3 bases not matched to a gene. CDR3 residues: CASSLWDRANQPQHF. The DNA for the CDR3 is TGTGCCAGCAGCTTGTGGGACAGGGCGAATCAGCCCCAGCATTTT.

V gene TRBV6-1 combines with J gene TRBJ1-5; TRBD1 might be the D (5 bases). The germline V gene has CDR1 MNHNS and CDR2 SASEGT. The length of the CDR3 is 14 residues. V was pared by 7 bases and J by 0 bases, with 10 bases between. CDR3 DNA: TGTGCCAGCACCAAGGGGTATAGCAATCAGCCCCAGCATTTT. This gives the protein CASTKGYSNQPQHF.

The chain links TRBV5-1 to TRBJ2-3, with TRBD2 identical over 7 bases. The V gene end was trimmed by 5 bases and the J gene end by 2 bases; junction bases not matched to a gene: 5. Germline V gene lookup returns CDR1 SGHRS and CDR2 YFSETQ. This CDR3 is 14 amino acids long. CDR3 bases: TGCGCCAGCAGAGAGGCGGGGGACACAGATACGCAGTATTTT. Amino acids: CASREAGDTDTQYF.

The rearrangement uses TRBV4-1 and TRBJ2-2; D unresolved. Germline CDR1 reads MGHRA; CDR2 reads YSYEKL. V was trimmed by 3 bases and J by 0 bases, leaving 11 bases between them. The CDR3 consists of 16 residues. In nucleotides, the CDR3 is TGCGCCAGCAGCCACCCCGGGCAGTCGAACACCGGGGAGCTGTTTTTT. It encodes CASSHPGQSNTGELFF.

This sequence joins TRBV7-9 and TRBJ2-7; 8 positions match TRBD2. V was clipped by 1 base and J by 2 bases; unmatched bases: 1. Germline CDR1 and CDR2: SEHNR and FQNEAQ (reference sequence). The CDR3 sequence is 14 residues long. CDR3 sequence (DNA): TGTGCCAGCAGCTTAGACGGGGGGGCCTACGAGCAGTACTTC. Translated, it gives CASSLDGGAYEQYF.

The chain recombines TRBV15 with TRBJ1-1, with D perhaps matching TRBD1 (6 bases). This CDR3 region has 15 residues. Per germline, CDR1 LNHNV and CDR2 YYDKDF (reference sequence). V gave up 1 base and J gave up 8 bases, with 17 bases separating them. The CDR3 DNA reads TGTGCCACCAGCAGAGGGACAGCGTCAGGTCGGGAAGCTTTCTTT. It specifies CATSRGTASGREAFF.

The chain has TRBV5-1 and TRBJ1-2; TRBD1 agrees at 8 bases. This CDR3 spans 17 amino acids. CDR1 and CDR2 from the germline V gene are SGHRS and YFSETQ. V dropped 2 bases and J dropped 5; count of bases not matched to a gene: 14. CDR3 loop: CASSFDPPGQDYYGYTF. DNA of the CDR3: TGCGCCAGCAGCTTTGACCCACCGGGACAGGATTATTATGGCTACACCTTC.